These T cell receptor beta chains were read from a single sample in a study of beta chain features in type 1 diabetes. Measured with immunoSEQ multiplex PCR; TCRdb has only the in-frame clones, and not every one. This table has 300,000 or so clones, less than 9.5% appearing once. The sequencing input was central memory CD4+ T cells from blood. These receptors all stem from a young woman in good health. CDR3s include the opening cysteine and the closing phenylalanine or tryptophan. Each record gives: clone size, D gene, V gene, J gene, CDR3 DNA, CDR3 protein. D genes are given only for firm matches. The listing skips clone size in some rows; elsewhere it reads once, few, many or a size class.

.	.	TRBV5-4	TRBJ1-4	TGTGCCAGCAGCTTGACAGGGACTAATGAAAAACTGTTTTTT	CASSLTGTNEKLFF
.	.	TRBV6-1	TRBJ1-5	TGTGCCAGCATACGTGGATATAGCAATCAGCCCCAGCATTTT	CASIRGYSNQPQHF
few	TRBD2	TRBV7-9	TRBJ2-5	TGTGCCGCCAGGACTAGCGGCCAAGAGACCCAGTACTTC	CAARTSGQETQYF
.	.	TRBV7-8	TRBJ2-7	TGTGCCAGCAGCTTAGCTCCGGGCCAGGTCTACGAGCAGTACTTC	CASSLAPGQVYEQYF
.	.	TRBV7-2	TRBJ2-3	TGTGCCAGCACCCGTGGGGGGACAGATACGCAGTATTTT	CASTRGGTDTQYF
few	.	TRBV7-9	TRBJ1-1	TGTGCCAGCAGCTTAATGGCCACCCGGGACACTGAAGCTTTCTTT	CASSLMATRDTEAFF
.	.	TRBV10-3	TRBJ2-1	TGTGCCACCCATAACCCTTCAGGGGCGTCGGTCCACAATGAGCAGTTCTTC	CATHNPSGASVHNEQFF
.	TRBD2	TRBV7-2	TRBJ2-7	TGCGCCAGCAGCCTCATACTAGCGGGAGGCTACGAGCAGTACTTC	CASSLILAGGYEQYF
.	.	TRBV14	TRBJ2-7	TGTGCCAGCAGCCAAGATATGGTGACCGGGCAGTACTTC	CASSQDMVTGQYF
.	TRBD2	TRBV5-4	TRBJ2-1	TGTGCCAGCCAAAGGACTAGCGCTTCCTACAATGAGCAGTTCTTC	CASQRTSASYNEQFF
few	TRBD2	TRBV7-3	TRBJ2-1	TGTGCCAGCAGCCGGTTGGGACTAGTCAGCTACAATGAGCAGTTCTTC	CASSRLGLVSYNEQFF
few	TRBD1	TRBV11-2	TRBJ1-1	TGTGCCAGCAGCTTAGAGGGACAGGGGACTGAAGCTTTCTTT	CASSLEGQGTEAFF
few	TRBD2	TRBV7-2	TRBJ2-5	TGTGCCAGCAGCTTATCTAGCGGGATGGGGACCCAGTACTTC	CASSLSSGMGTQYF
few	.	TRBV5-6	TRBJ2-7	TGTGCCAGCAGCTTCCAGGGGATTTTATCCTACGAGCAGTACTTC	CASSFQGILSYEQYF
.	TRBD1	TRBV7-8	TRBJ1-1	TGTGCCAGCAGTCCAACAGGGGGATGGACTGAAGCTTTCTTT	CASSPTGGWTEAFF
few	.	TRBV11-2	TRBJ2-5	TGTGCCAGCAGCTACGGACAGACCCAGTACTTC	CASSYGQTQYF
few	.	TRBV6-1	TRBJ1-1	TGTGCCAGCACCGCGCACATGAACACTGAAGCTTTCTTT	CASTAHMNTEAFF
.	.	TRBV7-8	TRBJ2-2	TGTGCCAGCAGCTCGAAACACGGGAGACGCAACACCGGGGAGCTGTTTTTT	CASSSKHGRRNTGELFF
many	TRBD1	TRBV6-5	TRBJ2-7	TGTGCCAGCAGTAAACCAGGGGGCAAGGGTGAGCAGTACTTC	CASSKPGGKGEQYF
.	.	TRBV18	TRBJ2-5	TGTGCCAGCTCACCACGGACAGCCCAAGTTGGTGAGACCCAGTACTTC	CASSPRTAQVGETQYF
.	TRBD1	TRBV25-1	TRBJ2-1	TGTGCCAGCAGTGTCTCACAGGGGGGCAATGAGCAGTTCTTC	CASSVSQGGNEQFF
.	.	TRBV11-2	TRBJ2-3	TGTGCCAGCAGCCCCAGTGGGACGCAGTATTTT	CASSPSGTQYF
.	.	TRBV11-2	TRBJ2-3	TGTGCCAGCAGCTTACGCCTTAGCACAGATACGCAGTATTTT	CASSLRLSTDTQYF
few	.	TRBV28	TRBJ2-2	TGTGCCAGCAGTTTAGCAGGGACCGGGGAGCTGTTTTTT	CASSLAGTGELFF
many	.	TRBV9	TRBJ1-1	TGTGCCAGCAGCGTAGGAGGGAAGAACACTGAAGCTTTCTTT	CASSVGGKNTEAFF
.	.	TRBV5-4	TRBJ2-7	TGTGCCAGCAGCCGAGGGACTTTCCTTGAGCAGTACTTC	CASSRGTFLEQYF
few	TRBD1	TRBV6-5	TRBJ1-2	TGTGCCAGCAGTGGGGACAGGGAGATCTATGGCTACACCTTC	CASSGDREIYGYTF
.	TRBD1	TRBV11-2	TRBJ2-5	TGTGCCAGCACGGGACAGGTCGGGGAGACCCAGTACTTC	CASTGQVGETQYF
.	.	TRBV5-1	TRBJ2-2	TGCGCCAGCAGCTTGGAAGCGGGCCCTTTGACCGGGGAGCTGTTTTTT	CASSLEAGPLTGELFF
.	.	TRBV28	TRBJ2-3	TGTGCCAGCAGTCCGACGGAGACGACGCAGTATTTT	CASSPTETTQYF
.	.	TRBV18	TRBJ1-1	TGTGCCAGCTCACAATCCGCGGGAACTGAAGCTTTCTTT	CASSQSAGTEAFF
few	.	TRBV4-3	TRBJ2-3	TGCGCCAGCAGCCAAGGGCAGGTCATGGATACGCAGTATTTT	CASSQGQVMDTQYF
few	.	TRBV21-1	TRBJ2-7	TGTGCCAGCAGTACAGGGTCCTACGAGCAGTACTTC	CASSTGSYEQYF
.	.	TRBV6-6	TRBJ2-7	TGTGCCAGCAGTTACGCAGGGGCCCTCTCCTACGAGCAGTACTTC	CASSYAGALSYEQYF
.	TRBD2	TRBV15	TRBJ2-1	TGTGCCACCAGCAGAGTTAGCGGGACGGAGTACAATGAGCAGTTCTTC	CATSRVSGTEYNEQFF
few	.	TRBV10-3	TRBJ1-1	TGTGCCATCGCGCAGGGAGACACTGAAGCTTTCTTT	CAIAQGDTEAFF